These T cell receptor beta chains were read from a single sample in a study of identical twins. TCRdb called the 5' RACE reads again in MiXCR, with one record for every CDR3 protein. The sample lists roughly 710,000 distinct CDR3 sequences, roughly 6% occurring once. Sequenced input: naive T cells sorted from blood. The receptors stem from a man aged 18 to 30 in good health. Each CDR3 is given with its conserved first and last residue. A D gene is named only where the DNA matches it firmly. Some rows mark clone size as missing; the rest say once, few, many or name a class of expanded clone.

v_gene: TRBV7-2; d_gene: -; j_gene: TRBJ1-5; abundance: many; CDR3nt: TGTGCCAGCAGCCTAGGACGGAACAATCAGCCCCAGCATTTT; CDR3aa: CASSLGRNNQPQHF
v_gene: TRBV11-1; d_gene: TRBD2; j_gene: TRBJ2-3; abundance: few; CDR3nt: TGTGCCAGCAGCTTAGCGCCTCAAGCGGGAGGACCCACAGATACGCAGTATTTT; CDR3aa: CASSLAPQAGGPTDTQYF
v_gene: TRBV5-1; d_gene: -; j_gene: TRBJ2-1; abundance: many; CDR3nt: TGCGCCAGAGGAGAGGGATCTACCTACAATGAGCAGTTCTTC; CDR3aa: CARGEGSTYNEQFF
v_gene: TRBV9; d_gene: -; j_gene: TRBJ2-7; abundance: many; CDR3nt: TGTGCCAGCAGCCCCAAAGGAGGGACTCCAGCCTACGAGCAGTACTTC; CDR3aa: CASSPKGGTPAYEQYF
v_gene: TRBV7-9; d_gene: TRBD2; j_gene: TRBJ2-5; abundance: few; CDR3nt: TGTGCCAGCAGCTGGAGGAGCGGGAATAGGGAGACCCAGTACTTC; CDR3aa: CASSWRSGNRETQYF
v_gene: TRBV12-3/TRBV12-4; d_gene: TRBD1; j_gene: TRBJ2-7; abundance: many; CDR3nt: TGTGCCAGCAGGCTCGGGACAGGGTCCTACGAGCAGTACTTC; CDR3aa: CASRLGTGSYEQYF
v_gene: TRBV28; d_gene: -; j_gene: TRBJ2-1; abundance: -; CDR3nt: TGTGCCAGCAGTCGACTTGGGGTTAAGAGCTCCTACAATGAGCAGTTCTTC; CDR3aa: CASSRLGVKSSYNEQFF
v_gene: TRBV6-2/TRBV6-3; d_gene: -; j_gene: TRBJ2-1; abundance: few; CDR3nt: TGTGCCAGCAGTTACACTCCCTACCGGGGAACCCACAATGAGCAGTTCTTC; CDR3aa: CASSYTPYRGTHNEQFF
v_gene: TRBV20-1; d_gene: -; j_gene: TRBJ2-1; abundance: many; CDR3nt: TGCAGTGCCCTTCGGGGGTCGAGGCCTGAGCAGTTCTTC; CDR3aa: CSALRGSRPEQFF
v_gene: TRBV7-9; d_gene: TRBD2; j_gene: TRBJ2-4; abundance: few; CDR3nt: TGTGCCAGCCGACGGGCTAGCGGGAGGAGAGGCAAAAACATTCAGTACTTC; CDR3aa: CASRRASGRRGKNIQYF
v_gene: TRBV12-3/TRBV12-4; d_gene: -; j_gene: TRBJ2-1; abundance: -; CDR3nt: TGTGCCAGCAGTCCCCTCACACTGGGGGACAATGAGCAGTTCTTC; CDR3aa: CASSPLTLGDNEQFF
v_gene: TRBV27; d_gene: -; j_gene: TRBJ2-1; abundance: -; CDR3nt: TGTGCCAGCAGAGGACTAACGATGTACAATGAGCAGTTCTTC; CDR3aa: CASRGLTMYNEQFF
v_gene: TRBV5-1; d_gene: -; j_gene: TRBJ2-1; abundance: many; CDR3nt: TGCGCCAGCAGCCCGACATCTGCTCCGTCCTACAATGAGCAGTTCTTC; CDR3aa: CASSPTSAPSYNEQFF
v_gene: TRBV28; d_gene: -; j_gene: TRBJ2-4; abundance: -; CDR3nt: TGTGCCAGCAGTTTGGACTCCTCCTCGGCCAAAAACATTCAGTACTTC; CDR3aa: CASSLDSSSAKNIQYF
v_gene: TRBV29-1; d_gene: -; j_gene: TRBJ1-5; abundance: many; CDR3nt: TGCAGCGTTGCTTCCGCGGATGGCCAGCATTTT; CDR3aa: CSVASADGQHF
v_gene: TRBV7-9; d_gene: TRBD1; j_gene: TRBJ2-7; abundance: few; CDR3nt: TGTGCCAGCAGCCCGACCCCGGGACAGGGTTCCTACGAGCAGTACTTC; CDR3aa: CASSPTPGQGSYEQYF
v_gene: TRBV5-6; d_gene: TRBD2; j_gene: TRBJ2-7; abundance: -; CDR3nt: TGTGCCAGCAGCGGATGGGGACTAGCGGCCTACGAGCAGTACTTC; CDR3aa: CASSGWGLAAYEQYF
v_gene: TRBV5-6; d_gene: -; j_gene: TRBJ2-1; abundance: many; CDR3nt: TGTGCCAGCAGCTTGCGCGGGATCGGTGAGCAGTTCTTC; CDR3aa: CASSLRGIGEQFF
v_gene: TRBV7-9; d_gene: -; j_gene: TRBJ1-1; abundance: few; CDR3nt: TGTGCCAGCAGCTTCCCTGGCAGGGGGAACACTGAAGCTTTCTTT; CDR3aa: CASSFPGRGNTEAFF
v_gene: TRBV10-3; d_gene: -; j_gene: TRBJ1-1; abundance: many; CDR3nt: TGTGCCATCGCAGCAGACCAGACAACCGAAGCTTTCTTT; CDR3aa: CAIAADQTTEAFF
v_gene: TRBV12-3/TRBV12-4; d_gene: -; j_gene: TRBJ2-5; abundance: many; CDR3nt: TGTGCCAGCCGTCCGGAGTGGGAAGAGACCCAGTACTTC; CDR3aa: CASRPEWEETQYF
v_gene: TRBV29-1; d_gene: TRBD1; j_gene: TRBJ1-1; abundance: few; CDR3nt: TGCAGCGCCTTTTCCCGGGACAGGGGGAACACTGAAGCTTTCTTT; CDR3aa: CSAFSRDRGNTEAFF
v_gene: TRBV7-2; d_gene: -; j_gene: TRBJ2-3; abundance: many; CDR3nt: TGTGCCAGCAGAGGGACGGCTCGCGATACGCAGTATTTT; CDR3aa: CASRGTARDTQYF
v_gene: TRBV12-3/TRBV12-4; d_gene: -; j_gene: TRBJ2-1; abundance: many; CDR3nt: TGTGCCAGCAGTTTATTGACGGGGTTTGAGCAGTTCTTC; CDR3aa: CASSLLTGFEQFF
v_gene: TRBV7-9; d_gene: TRBD1; j_gene: TRBJ2-7; abundance: -; CDR3nt: TGTGCCAGCAGACATACAGGGGACAGCTACGAGCAGTACTTC; CDR3aa: CASRHTGDSYEQYF
v_gene: TRBV5-6; d_gene: TRBD1; j_gene: TRBJ2-1; abundance: many; CDR3nt: TGTGCCAGCAGCTCGATAGGACAGGGCTACAATGAGCAGTTCTTC; CDR3aa: CASSSIGQGYNEQFF
v_gene: TRBV12-5; d_gene: TRBD1; j_gene: TRBJ1-1; abundance: -; CDR3nt: TGTGCTAGTGGTTTGCCGGGACAGGGGGCGCTTGCTTTCTTT; CDR3aa: CASGLPGQGALAFF
v_gene: TRBV12-3/TRBV12-4; d_gene: TRBD2; j_gene: TRBJ2-7; abundance: many; CDR3nt: TGTGCCAGCAGTGGACTAGCGGGATGGAACGAGCAGTACTTC; CDR3aa: CASSGLAGWNEQYF
v_gene: TRBV5-1; d_gene: -; j_gene: TRBJ2-1; abundance: many; CDR3nt: TGCGCCAGCAGCGGGACAAAACACGGAGGGCTAGGAAATGAGCAGTTCTTC; CDR3aa: CASSGTKHGGLGNEQFF
v_gene: TRBV20-1; d_gene: TRBD2; j_gene: TRBJ2-3; abundance: many; CDR3nt: TGCAGTGCTAGCGGGAGGGACCTCACAGATACGCAGTATTTT; CDR3aa: CSASGRDLTDTQYF
v_gene: TRBV5-1; d_gene: -; j_gene: TRBJ2-7; abundance: few; CDR3nt: TGCGCCAGCAGCTTGGACACCGCGGGGTCCCTCTACGAGCAGTACTTC; CDR3aa: CASSLDTAGSLYEQYF
v_gene: TRBV10-3; d_gene: TRBD2; j_gene: TRBJ2-1; abundance: many; CDR3nt: TGTGCCATCAGCCAAGCGGGAGGCGGCTCCTACAATGAGCAGTTCTTC; CDR3aa: CAISQAGGGSYNEQFF
v_gene: TRBV2; d_gene: -; j_gene: TRBJ2-1; abundance: many; CDR3nt: TGTGCCGAGAGGACTTACAATGAGCAGTTCTTC; CDR3aa: CAERTYNEQFF